What follows is one T cell receptor beta chain and its context. What it binds is unknown. It was with a sample-barcoded 5' primer and a J-beta primer mix that a second PCR of roughly 6 to 11 cycles was run. TCRdb ran MiXCR on the 5' RACE reads and lists one entry per CDR3 protein. In the table there are about 570,000 distinct CDR3 sequences, about 26% of which are singletons. The sample belongs to a study of blood T cells in healthy people across ages. Study-wide results and limits: Relative to aged donors, long-lived donors carried more naive CD4+ cells and displayed higher diversity. As age increased, TCR beta diversity per million T cells fell in a roughly linear fashion.

Germline V lookup: CDR1 MNHNY, CDR2 SVGAGI (reference sequence). The germline V and J ends were trimmed by 6 bases and 4 bases, with 12 bases remaining between them. CDR3 size: 13 residues. The data were also submitted as part of a second study, on T cells of mothers and their children. That paper notes: A primer called M1S, used in the second PCR, added sample barcodes and 2-4 random nucleotides.

This TCR derives from a boy younger than 10 in good health. The sequenced sample consisted of blood. The V gene is TRBV6-6, the J gene TRBJ1-2; D possibly corresponds to TRBD1 (5 bases). The DNA of the CDR3 is TGTGCCAGCAGCGGTGACAGTACCTATGGCTACACCTTC. This translates into CASSGDSTYGYTF.